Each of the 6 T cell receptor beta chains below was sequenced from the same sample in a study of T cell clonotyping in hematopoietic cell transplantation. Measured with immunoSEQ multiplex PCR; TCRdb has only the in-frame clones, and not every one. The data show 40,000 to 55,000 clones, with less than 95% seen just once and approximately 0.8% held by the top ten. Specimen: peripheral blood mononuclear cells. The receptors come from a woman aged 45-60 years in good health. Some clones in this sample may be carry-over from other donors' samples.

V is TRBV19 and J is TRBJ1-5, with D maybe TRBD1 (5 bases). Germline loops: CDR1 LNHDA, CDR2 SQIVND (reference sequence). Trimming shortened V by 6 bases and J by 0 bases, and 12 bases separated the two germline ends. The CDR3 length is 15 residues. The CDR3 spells CASSSRDHSNQPQHF. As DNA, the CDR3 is TGTGCCAGTAGCTCCAGGGACCATAGCAATCAGCCCCAGCATTTT. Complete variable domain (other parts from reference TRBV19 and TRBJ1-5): DGGITQSPKYLFRKEGQNVTLSCEQNLNHDAMYWYRQDPGQGLRLIYYSQIVNDFQKGDIAEGYSVSREKKESFPLTVTSAQKNPTAFYLCASSSRDHSNQPQHFGDGTRLSIL.

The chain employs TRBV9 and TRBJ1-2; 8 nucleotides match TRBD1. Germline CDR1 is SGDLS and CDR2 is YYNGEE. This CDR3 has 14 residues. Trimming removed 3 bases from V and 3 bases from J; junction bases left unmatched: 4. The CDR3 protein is CASSGDRPHYGYTF. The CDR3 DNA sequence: TGTGCCAGCAGCGGGGACAGGCCGCACTATGGCTACACCTTC.

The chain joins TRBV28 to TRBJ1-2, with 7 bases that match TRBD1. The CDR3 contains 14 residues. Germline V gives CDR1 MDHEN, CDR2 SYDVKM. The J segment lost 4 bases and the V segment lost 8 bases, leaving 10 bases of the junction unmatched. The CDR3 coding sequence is TGTGCCAGCTTCAGGGGGAGCGGGCCCTATGGCTACACCTTC. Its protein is CASFRGSGPYGYTF.

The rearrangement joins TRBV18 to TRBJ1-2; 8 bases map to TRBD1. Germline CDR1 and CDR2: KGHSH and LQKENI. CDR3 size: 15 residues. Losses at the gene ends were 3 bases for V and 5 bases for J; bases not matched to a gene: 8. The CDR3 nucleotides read TGTGCCAGCTCACCGGCCGGGACAGGAGAATATGGCTACACCTTC. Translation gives CASSPAGTGEYGYTF. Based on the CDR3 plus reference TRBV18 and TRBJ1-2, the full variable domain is NAGVMQNPRHLVRRRGQEARLRCSPMKGHSHVYWYRQLPEEGLKFMVYLQKENIIDESGMPKERFSAEFPKEGPSILRIQQVVRGDSAAYFCASSPAGTGEYGYTFGSGTRLTVV.

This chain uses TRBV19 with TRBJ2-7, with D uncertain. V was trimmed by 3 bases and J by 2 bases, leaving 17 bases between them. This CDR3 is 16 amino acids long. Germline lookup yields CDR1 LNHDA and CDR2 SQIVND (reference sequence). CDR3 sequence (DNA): TGTGCCAGTAGTATTACCCTCTCTTGGAGTACCTACGAGCAGTACTTC. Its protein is CASSITLSWSTYEQYF.

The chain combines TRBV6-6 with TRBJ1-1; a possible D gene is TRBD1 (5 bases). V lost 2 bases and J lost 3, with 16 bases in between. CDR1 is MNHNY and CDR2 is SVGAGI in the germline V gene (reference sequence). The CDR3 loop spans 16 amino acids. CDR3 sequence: CASSYGDSLADTEAFF. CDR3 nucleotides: TGTGCCAGCAGTTACGGTGACAGTCTGGCTGACACTGAAGCTTTCTTT.